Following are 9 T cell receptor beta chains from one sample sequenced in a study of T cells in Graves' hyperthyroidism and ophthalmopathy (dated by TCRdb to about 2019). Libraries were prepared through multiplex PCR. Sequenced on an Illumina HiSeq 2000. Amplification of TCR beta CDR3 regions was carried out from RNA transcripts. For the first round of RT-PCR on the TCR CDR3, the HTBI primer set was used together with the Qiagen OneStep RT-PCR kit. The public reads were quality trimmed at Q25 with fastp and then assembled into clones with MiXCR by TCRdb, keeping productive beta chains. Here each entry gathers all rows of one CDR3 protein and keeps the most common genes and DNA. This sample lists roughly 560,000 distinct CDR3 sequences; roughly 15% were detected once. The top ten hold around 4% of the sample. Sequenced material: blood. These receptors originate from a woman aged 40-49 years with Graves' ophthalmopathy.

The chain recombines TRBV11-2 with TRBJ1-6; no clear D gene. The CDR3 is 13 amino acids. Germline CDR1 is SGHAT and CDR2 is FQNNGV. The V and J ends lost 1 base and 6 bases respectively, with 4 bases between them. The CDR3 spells CASSLAGNSPLHF. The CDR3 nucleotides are TGTGCCAGCAGCTTAGCGGGTAATTCACCCCTCCACTTT. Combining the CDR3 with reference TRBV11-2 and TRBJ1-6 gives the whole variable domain EAGVAQSPRYKIIEKRQSVAFWCNPISGHATLYWYQQILGQGPKLLIQFQNNGVVDDSQLPKDRFSAERLKGVDSTLKIQPAKLEDSAVYLCASSLAGNSPLHFGNGTRLTVT.

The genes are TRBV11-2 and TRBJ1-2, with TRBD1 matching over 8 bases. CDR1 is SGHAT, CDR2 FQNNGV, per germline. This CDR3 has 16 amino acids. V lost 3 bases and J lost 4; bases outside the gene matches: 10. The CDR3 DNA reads TGTGCCAGCAGCTTGAGGACAGGGAGTCCTGGCTATGGCTACACCTTC. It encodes CASSLRTGSPGYGYTF. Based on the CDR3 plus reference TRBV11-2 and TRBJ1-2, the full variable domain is EAGVAQSPRYKIIEKRQSVAFWCNPISGHATLYWYQQILGQGPKLLIQFQNNGVVDDSQLPKDRFSAERLKGVDSTLKIQPAKLEDSAVYLCASSLRTGSPGYGYTFGSGTRLTVV.

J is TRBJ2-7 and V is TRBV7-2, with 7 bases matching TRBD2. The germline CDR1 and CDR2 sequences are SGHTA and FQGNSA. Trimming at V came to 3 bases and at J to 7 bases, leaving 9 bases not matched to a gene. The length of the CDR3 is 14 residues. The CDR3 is CASSFRAGDGEQYF. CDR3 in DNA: TGTGCCAGCAGCTTTCGGGCGGGAGACGGTGAGCAGTACTTC.

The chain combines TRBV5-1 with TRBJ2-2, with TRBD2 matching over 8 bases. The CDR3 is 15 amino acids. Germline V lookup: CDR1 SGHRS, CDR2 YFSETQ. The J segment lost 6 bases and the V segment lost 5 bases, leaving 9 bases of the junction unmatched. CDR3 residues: CASRKSGSISGELFF. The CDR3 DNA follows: TGCGCCAGCAGAAAAAGCGGGAGCATATCCGGGGAGCTGTTTTTT. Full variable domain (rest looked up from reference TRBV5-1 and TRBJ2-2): KAGVTQTPRYLIKTRGQQVTLSCSPISGHRSVSWYQQTPGQGLQFLFEYFSETQRNKGNFPGRFSGRQFSNSRSEMNVSTLELGDSALYLCASRKSGSISGELFFGEGSRLTVL.

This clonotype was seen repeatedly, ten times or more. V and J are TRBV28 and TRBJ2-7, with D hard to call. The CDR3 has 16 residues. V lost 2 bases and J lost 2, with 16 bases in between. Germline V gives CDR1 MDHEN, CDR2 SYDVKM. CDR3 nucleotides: TGTGCCAGCAGTTTAGCAAGACAACCCACTACCTACGAGCAGTACTTC. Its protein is CASSLARQPTTYEQYF.

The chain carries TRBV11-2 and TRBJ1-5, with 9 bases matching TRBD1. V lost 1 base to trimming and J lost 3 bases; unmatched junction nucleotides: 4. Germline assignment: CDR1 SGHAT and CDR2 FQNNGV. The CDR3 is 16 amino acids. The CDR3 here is CASSLVGTGLNQPQHF. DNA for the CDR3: TGTGCCAGCAGCTTAGTAGGGACAGGGCTCAATCAGCCCCAGCATTTT.

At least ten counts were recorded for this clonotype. The CDR3 reads CASSGSGSDEQYF. CDR3 nucleotide sequence: TGTGCCAGCAGTGGTAGCGGGAGCGACGAGCAGTACTTC. V and J are TRBV13 and TRBJ2-7; 9 nucleotides match TRBD2. Germline CDR1 reads PRHDT; CDR2 reads FYEKMQ (reference sequence). After removal of 6 bases from V and 5 bases from J, the junction contained 5 bases not matched to a gene. The CDR3 has 13 residues.

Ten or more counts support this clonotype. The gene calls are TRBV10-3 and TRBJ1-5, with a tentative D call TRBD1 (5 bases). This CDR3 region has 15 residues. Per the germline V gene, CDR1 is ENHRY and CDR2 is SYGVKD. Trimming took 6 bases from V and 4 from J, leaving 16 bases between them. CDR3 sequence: CAIRGDGERNQPQHF. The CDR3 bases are TGTGCCATCAGAGGGGACGGAGAACGTAATCAGCCCCAGCATTTT.

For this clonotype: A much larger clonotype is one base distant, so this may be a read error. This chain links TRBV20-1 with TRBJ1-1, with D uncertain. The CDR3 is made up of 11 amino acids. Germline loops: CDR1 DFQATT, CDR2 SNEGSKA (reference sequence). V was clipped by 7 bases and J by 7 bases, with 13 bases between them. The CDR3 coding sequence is TGCAGTGTTGAGGGTAGCATTGAAGCTTTCTTT. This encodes CSVEGSIEAFF.